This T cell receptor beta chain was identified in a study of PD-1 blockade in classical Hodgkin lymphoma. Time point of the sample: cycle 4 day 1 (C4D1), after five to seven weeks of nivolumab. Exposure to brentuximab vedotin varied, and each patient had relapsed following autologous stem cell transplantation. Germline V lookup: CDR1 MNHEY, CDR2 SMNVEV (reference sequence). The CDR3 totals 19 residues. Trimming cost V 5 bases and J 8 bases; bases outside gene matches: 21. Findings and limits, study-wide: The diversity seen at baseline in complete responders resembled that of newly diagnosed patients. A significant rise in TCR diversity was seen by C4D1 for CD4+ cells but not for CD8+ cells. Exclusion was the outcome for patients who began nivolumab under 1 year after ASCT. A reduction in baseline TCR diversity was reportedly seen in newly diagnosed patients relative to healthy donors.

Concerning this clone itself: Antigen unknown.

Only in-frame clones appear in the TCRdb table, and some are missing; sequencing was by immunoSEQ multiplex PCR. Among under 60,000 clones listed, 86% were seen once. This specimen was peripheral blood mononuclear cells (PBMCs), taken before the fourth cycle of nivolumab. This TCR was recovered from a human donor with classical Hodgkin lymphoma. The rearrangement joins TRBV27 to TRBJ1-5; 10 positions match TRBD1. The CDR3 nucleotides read TGTGCCAGCAGTCACTTCCCTGGGACAGGGGCATACTCGAGGGAGCCCCAGCATTTT. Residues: CASSHFPGTGAYSREPQHF.